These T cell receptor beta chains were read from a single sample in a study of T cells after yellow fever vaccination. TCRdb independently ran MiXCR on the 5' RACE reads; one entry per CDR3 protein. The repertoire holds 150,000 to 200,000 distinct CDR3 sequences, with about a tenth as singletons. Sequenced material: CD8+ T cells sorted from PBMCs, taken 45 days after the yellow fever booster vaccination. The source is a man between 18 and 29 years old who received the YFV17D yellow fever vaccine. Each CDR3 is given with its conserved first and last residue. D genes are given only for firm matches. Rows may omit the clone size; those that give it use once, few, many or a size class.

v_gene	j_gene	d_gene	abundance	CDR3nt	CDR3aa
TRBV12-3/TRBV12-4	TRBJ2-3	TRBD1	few	TGTGCCAGCAGGGGGACCGGGACAGGAGGCTCCGATACGCAGTATTTT	CASRGTGTGGSDTQYF
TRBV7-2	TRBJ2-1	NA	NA	TGTGCCAGCAGCTCCGGACTTTCCTCTTTGGTCAATGAGCAGTTCTTC	CASSSGLSSLVNEQFF
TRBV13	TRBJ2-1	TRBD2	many	TGTGCCAGCACTGAGCGGGGGGGCTCCTACAATGAGCAGTTCTTC	CASTERGGSYNEQFF
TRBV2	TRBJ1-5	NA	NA	TGTGCCAGCGCCATCGGGGGGAATCAGCCCCAGCATTTT	CASAIGGNQPQHF
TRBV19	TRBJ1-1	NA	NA	TGTGCCAGTAGTATGGAATATCTTGGGGGTAACACTGAAGCTTTCTTT	CASSMEYLGGNTEAFF
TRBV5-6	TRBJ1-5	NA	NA	TGTGCCAGCAGCTCCGGCTGGGGCAATCAGCCCCAGCATTTT	CASSSGWGNQPQHF
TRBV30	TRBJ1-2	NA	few	TGTGCCTGGAGTGACAGGGTAGATGGCTACACCTTC	CAWSDRVDGYTF
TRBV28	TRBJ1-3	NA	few	TGTGCCAGCAGTCCCGTCGGGGGAGGAAACACCATATATTTT	CASSPVGGGNTIYF
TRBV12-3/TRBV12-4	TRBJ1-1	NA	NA	TGTGCCAGCAGGATGGGGTTTTCTGAAGCTTTCTTT	CASRMGFSEAFF
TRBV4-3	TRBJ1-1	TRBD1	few	TGCGCCAGCAGCCCTGGAACAGGGGAGGTGACTGAAGCTTTCTTT	CASSPGTGEVTEAFF
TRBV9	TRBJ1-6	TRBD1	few	TGTGCCAGCAACAGGGGGAGACAGAATTCACCCCTCCACTTT	CASNRGRQNSPLHF
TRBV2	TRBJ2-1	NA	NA	TGTGCCAGCTATTCTTGGTGGGGTAGGGGGGTTAATGAGCAGTTCTTC	CASYSWWGRGVNEQFF
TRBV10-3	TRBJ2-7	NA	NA	TGTGCCATCAGTGGGGACCTAACAAACAATGAGCAGTACTTC	CAISGDLTNNEQYF
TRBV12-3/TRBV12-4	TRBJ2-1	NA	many	TGTGCCAGCAGCCGGGGACCCTACAATGAGCAGTTCTTC	CASSRGPYNEQFF
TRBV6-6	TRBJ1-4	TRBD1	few	TGTGCCAGCAGCCGGACAGGGGAGGAAGAAAAACTGTTTTTT	CASSRTGEEEKLFF
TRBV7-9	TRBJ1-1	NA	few	TGTGCCAGCAGCCACGGAAGGGTGGACACTGAAGCTTTCTTT	CASSHGRVDTEAFF
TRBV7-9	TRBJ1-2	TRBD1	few	TGTGCCAGCAGCTACGCAGGGGGCGCTTATGGCTACACCTTC	CASSYAGGAYGYTF
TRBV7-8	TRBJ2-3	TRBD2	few	TGTGCCAGCAGCTTAGGGCGGGGGGGACTGGATACGCAGTATTTT	CASSLGRGGLDTQYF
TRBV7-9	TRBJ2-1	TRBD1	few	TGTGCCAGCAGAGGACAGGGGGCTTACAATGAGCAGTTCTTC	CASRGQGAYNEQFF
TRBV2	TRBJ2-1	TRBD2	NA	TGTGCCAGCAGGACTAGCGGGAGGAGCTCCTACAATGAGCAGTTCTTC	CASRTSGRSSYNEQFF
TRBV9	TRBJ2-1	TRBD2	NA	TGTGCCAGCAGCCCCGGGACTAGCGGGGGCCCAGGGAATGAGCAGTTCTTC	CASSPGTSGGPGNEQFF
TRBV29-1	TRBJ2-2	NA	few	TGCAGCGTTGAAGATGTTGACACCGGGGAGCTGTTTTTT	CSVEDVDTGELFF
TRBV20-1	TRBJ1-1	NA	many	TGCAGTGCTAGAGAAGCCGGGCTTAACACTGAAGCTTTCTTT	CSAREAGLNTEAFF
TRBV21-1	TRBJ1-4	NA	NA	TGTGCCAGCATTTCGGGGAGGGACCACGAAAATGAAAAACTGTTTTTT	CASISGRDHENEKLFF
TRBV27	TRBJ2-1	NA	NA	TGTGCCAGCAGTATCTTCCTTTACAATGAGCAGTTCTTC	CASSIFLYNEQFF
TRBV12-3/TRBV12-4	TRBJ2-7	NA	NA	TGTGCCAGCAGTTTGAGGACAGATGGGGGTTACGAGCAGTACTTC	CASSLRTDGGYEQYF
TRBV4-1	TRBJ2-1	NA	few	TGCGCCAGCAGCCAAGCGGGGGCGATCAATGAGCAGTTCTTC	CASSQAGAINEQFF
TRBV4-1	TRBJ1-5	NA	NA	TGCGCCAGCAGCCAATATCGGGGGGACAATCAGCCCCAGCATTTT	CASSQYRGDNQPQHF
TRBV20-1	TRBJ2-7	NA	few	TGCAGTGCTAGAGAGATGAGTTACGAGCAGTACTTC	CSAREMSYEQYF
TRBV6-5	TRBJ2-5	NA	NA	TGTGCCACCTCTACGGGGGCACTTCAAGAGACCCAGTACTTC	CATSTGALQETQYF
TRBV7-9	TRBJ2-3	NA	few	TGTGCCAGCAGCTTAACGACGTCTAGCACAGATACGCAGTATTTT	CASSLTTSSTDTQYF
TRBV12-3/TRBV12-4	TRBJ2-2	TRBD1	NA	TGTGCCAGCAGTAGTCAGGGGGCCGGGACCGGGGAGCTGTTTTTT	CASSSQGAGTGELFF
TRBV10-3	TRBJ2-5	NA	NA	TGTGCCATCAGTGAGTCAGGGGGGCAAGAGACCCAGTACTTC	CAISESGGQETQYF
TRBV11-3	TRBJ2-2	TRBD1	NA	TGTGCCAGCAGCACCCCCAGACAGGGGACGAACACCGGGGAGCTGTTTTTT	CASSTPRQGTNTGELFF
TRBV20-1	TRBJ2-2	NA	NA	TGCAGTGCTAGAGACGGGGGAGCCACCGGGGAGCTGTTTTTT	CSARDGGATGELFF
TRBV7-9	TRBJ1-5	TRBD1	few	TGTGCCAGCAGCTCGACAGGGTTTAGCAATCAGCCCCAGCATTTT	CASSSTGFSNQPQHF
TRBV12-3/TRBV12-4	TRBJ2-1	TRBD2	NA	TGTGCCAGCAGTGGAAGACTAGCGAGTAGGAGTATAGTCGTCAACAATGAGCAGTTCTTC	CASSGRLASRSIVVNNEQFF
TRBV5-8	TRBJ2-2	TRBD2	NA	TGTGCCAGCACCATTTCGACTAGCGGGGGGCCGCCGGCGAACACCGGGGAGCTGTTTTTT	CASTISTSGGPPANTGELFF
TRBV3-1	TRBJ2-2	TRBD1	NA	TGTGCCAGCAGCCCAAGATCTTATTTGACAGGGGGGACCGGGGAGCTGTTTTTT	CASSPRSYLTGGTGELFF
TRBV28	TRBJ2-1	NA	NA	TGTGCCACCAGAGGTGGGGAGCCCTACAATGAGCAGTTCTTC	CATRGGEPYNEQFF
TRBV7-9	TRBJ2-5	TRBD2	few	TGTGCCAGCAGCTTAAAGACGCTAGCGGGGGCCCAAGAGACCCAGTACTTC	CASSLKTLAGAQETQYF
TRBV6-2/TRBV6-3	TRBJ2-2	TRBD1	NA	TGTGCCAGCAGATGGACAGGCTCCCTGTCTAGAACGAACACCGGGGAGCTGTTTTTT	CASRWTGSLSRTNTGELFF
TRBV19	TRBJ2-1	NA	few	TGTGCCATCAGCCCAGGGGACTCCTACAATGAGCAGTTCTTC	CAISPGDSYNEQFF
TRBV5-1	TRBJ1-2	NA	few	TGCGCCAGCAGCTTGGCGGTCAGGTCCCATGGCTACACCTTC	CASSLAVRSHGYTF
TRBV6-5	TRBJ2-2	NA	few	TGTGCCAGCAGTTACTCGGATACCCGACGGGACACCGGGGAGCTGTTTTTT	CASSYSDTRRDTGELFF
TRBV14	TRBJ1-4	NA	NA	TGTGCCAGCAGCCAAGATGTGGGAGACAATGAAAAACTGTTTTTT	CASSQDVGDNEKLFF
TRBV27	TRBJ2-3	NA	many	TGTGCCAGCAGCCTCCAGTTGGGTTTCACAGATACGCAGTATTTT	CASSLQLGFTDTQYF
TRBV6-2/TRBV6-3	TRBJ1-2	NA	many	TGTGCCAGCAGTTACAGTCCGGCCTCGGGACGGGACCTCTATGGCTACACCTTC	CASSYSPASGRDLYGYTF
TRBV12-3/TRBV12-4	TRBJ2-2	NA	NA	TGTGCCAGCCTAAGCGCAGGGGCGGATGGGACCGGGGAGCTGTTTTTT	CASLSAGADGTGELFF
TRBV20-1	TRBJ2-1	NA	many	TGCAGTGCTCCACAGGGATTTAAATACAATGAGCAGTTCTTC	CSAPQGFKYNEQFF